Described below is a single TCR beta chain sequence and its context. The antigen is undetermined. V lost 5 bases, J lost 3 bases, and 6 bases stayed unmatched. Germline V gene lookup returns CDR1 MNHEY and CDR2 SVGEGT. This CDR3 has 15 amino acids. These data belong to a study of T cell responses to AZD1222 COVID-19 vaccine. Across the study: Second-dose schedules of about 4 or about 12 weeks were combined. Study-wide results and limits: After two AZD1222 doses, spike-specific TCR breadth and depth rose versus day 0. Epitopes outside B.1.351 and B.1.1.7 mutated regions reportedly drew nearly half of spike TCRs. Only 5 or 6 individuals given AZD1222 were seropositive at baseline.

Using immunoSEQ multiplex PCR, the repertoire was profiled, and TCRdb retains in-frame clones only, with some absent. The repertoire consists of around 130,000 clones, with approximately 83% occurring once and the leading ten covering roughly 9%. The chain joins TRBV6-2 or TRBV6-3 to TRBJ1-5, with 8 positions matching TRBD1. This specimen was peripheral blood, taken on day 0 of AZD1222 vaccination. The source is an adult in good health. The CDR3 coding sequence is TGTGCCAGCAGTGCGGACAGGGCCTTCAATCAGCCCCAGCATTTT. It codes for CASSADRAFNQPQHF.